The sequence of this T cell receptor (beta chain) was determined in a study of blood T cells in healthy people across ages. Turning to the study itself: T cells yielded about one barcoded beta molecule per two cells through template switching.

The CDR3 loop spans 15 amino acids. Germline V gene sequence: CDR1 SGHRS, CDR2 YFSETQ. V was shortened by 4 bases and J by 7 bases, with 18 bases between the two germline ends. Approximately 9.6 milliliters of peripheral blood were drawn from each donor into EDTA-treated tubes. Extraction yielded at least 6 micrograms of total RNA per sample. Then a second PCR, running roughly 7 to 11 cycles, was carried out with a sample-barcoded 5' primer and a J-beta primer mix. Each TCR beta cDNA got a 12-nucleotide random molecular identifier. TCRdb independently ran MiXCR on the 5' RACE reads; one entry per CDR3 protein. The top ten hold roughly 3.6% of the sample, which has 550,000 to 750,000 distinct CDR3 sequences, around 21% seen once. This clonotype was seen a handful of times.

This sequence originates from a man aged 65 to 79 in good health. This chain uses TRBV5-1 with TRBJ2-1; the D is unclear. The material sequenced was blood. CDR3 residues: CASSPLDLNGNEQFF. DNA for the CDR3: TGCGCCAGCAGCCCCCTAGACCTCAATGGAAATGAGCAGTTCTTC.